This TCR beta chain was observed in a study of shared clonotypes between healthy human individuals. The overall study: A couple of female and a few male donors aged 18 to 49 were enrolled. General study points: The study found lower generation probabilities in non-shared clonotypes than in those shared by all four donors.

Running of the assay took place at deep level. The table came from immunoSEQ multiplex PCR; TCRdb's copy has only in-frame clones and leaves some out. This table has approximately 2,000,000 clones, 85% to 95% appearing once. Concerning this clone itself: What it binds is not known.

Per germline, CDR1 SGHDT and CDR2 YYEEEE. CDR3 length: 16 amino acids. V was pared by 0 bases and J by 3 bases, with 12 bases between. All participating donors were Caucasian adults from Nashville, Tennessee. Sequenced input: naive CD4+ T cells from PBMCs. Subset denoted: CD45RA+ positively selected. This sequence joins TRBV5-6 and TRBJ2-2; D gene ambiguous. This TCR derives from a man between 18 and 35 years old in good health. Some clones in this sample may be carry-over from other donors' samples. This CDR3 reads CASSLGPTVDTGELFF. The CDR3 DNA is TGTGCCAGCAGCTTGGGACCCACAGTGGACACCGGGGAGCTGTTTTTT.